This T cell receptor (beta chain) was recovered during a study of T cells after yellow fever vaccination. About the study: Libraries from low-cell-number fractions were prepared with the SMART-Seq v4 Ultra Low Input RNA kit. Overall study results and limits: Reappearance after the booster was observed for most primary-vaccination clones (96% CD4, around 90% CD8). The appearance of a small share of clonotypes in both CD4 and CD8 compartments was observed.

V lost 1 base, J lost 5 bases, and 4 bases stayed unmatched. Looked up from germline, CDR1 is LGHDT and CDR2 is YNNKEL (reference sequence). The CDR3 runs 14 residues. Remarks on this clonotype: What it recognizes is unknown.

The study made its TCR cDNA through 5'RACE template switching. That step introduced a universal primer site along with UMIs. TCRdb reprocessed the 5' RACE reads with MiXCR, giving one entry per CDR3 protein. Among about 330,000 distinct CDR3 sequences listed, around 6.8% were seen once. The material was PBMCs, obtained roughly 45 days after the first yellow fever vaccination. The origin of this receptor is a man aged 18-30 years who received the YFV17D yellow fever vaccine. The J gene is TRBJ2-5, the V gene TRBV3-1, with 7 bases fitting TRBD2. This CDR3 is CASSQVGGMETQYF. In DNA form, the CDR3 reads TGTGCCAGCAGCCAAGTGGGGGGGATGGAGACCCAGTACTTC.